Here is one T cell receptor (beta chain) with its context. The antigen remains undetermined. These data originate in a study of T cells in Graves' hyperthyroidism and ophthalmopathy. The investigators amplified TCR beta CDR3 regions from RNA transcripts. The HTBI primer set was used in a first-round RT-PCR of the TCR CDR3. MiXCR, run by TCRdb on the multiplex PCR reads, gives a single entry per CDR3 protein. The profile shows under 400,000 distinct CDR3 sequences, 15% to 20% of them singletons. Exclusions: uncontrolled infection, other autoimmune disease, pregnancy, lactation. Study-wide results and caveats: The model's output predicted ophthalmopathy at a median of around 7 months prior to onset. Ophthalmopathy and stable hyperthyroidism were told apart by a 13 V-J model.

The TCR comes from a woman between 40 and 55 years old with Graves' ophthalmopathy. The sequencing sample was made of blood.

CDR3 sequence: CATSRGTSIQNTGELFF. Written as DNA, the CDR3 is TGTGCCACCAGCAGAGGGACAAGCATACAGAACACCGGGGAGCTGTTTTTT. The chain links TRBV15 to TRBJ2-2; TRBD1 is a possible D gene (5 bases). The CDR3 totals 17 residues. The germline V and J ends were trimmed by 1 base and 1 base, with 13 bases remaining between them. Germline CDR1 and CDR2: LNHNV and YYDKDF (reference sequence). Combining the CDR3 with reference TRBV15 and TRBJ2-2 gives the whole variable domain DAMVIQNPRYQVTQFGKPVTLSCSQTLNHNVMYWYQQKSSQAPKLLFHYYDKDFNNEADTPDNFQSRRPNTSFCFLDIRSPGLGDTAMYLCATSRGTSIQNTGELFFGEGSRLTVL.